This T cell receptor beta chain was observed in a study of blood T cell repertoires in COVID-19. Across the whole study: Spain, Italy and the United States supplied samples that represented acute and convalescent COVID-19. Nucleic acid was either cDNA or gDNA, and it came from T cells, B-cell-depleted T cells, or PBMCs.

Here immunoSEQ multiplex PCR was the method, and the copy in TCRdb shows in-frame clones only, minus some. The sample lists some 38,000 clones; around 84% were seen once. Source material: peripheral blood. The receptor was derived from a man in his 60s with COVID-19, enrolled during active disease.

CDR3 protein: CSTKQRNTEAFF. The DNA of the CDR3 is TGCAGCACAAAACAGAGGAACACTGAAGCTTTCTTT. This chain uses TRBV29-1 with TRBJ1-1; D is undetermined. Germline V gives CDR1 SQVTM, CDR2 ANQGSEA. V was shortened by 8 bases and J by 1 base, with 11 bases between the two germline ends. CDR3 length: 12 amino acids.